These 17 T cell receptor beta chains originate from one sample sequenced in a study of identical twins. MiXCR, applied by TCRdb to the 5' RACE reads, yields one record per CDR3 protein. Of around 490,000 distinct CDR3 sequences listed, about 15% were seen once; the top ten hold 0.35% to 0.45%. These same data were also listed under a study on yellow fever vaccine responses in identical twins.

The source material was CD4+ T cells sorted from blood. These TCRs come from a woman aged 18-29 years in good health.

In this sample, this clonotype turned up a few times. This chain connects TRBV12-5 to TRBJ1-1; D is ambiguous. Per the germline V gene, CDR1 is LGHNT and CDR2 is FRNRAP. Trimming stripped 3 bases from V and 0 bases from J, with 8 bases between. The CDR3 covers 14 residues. This CDR3 is CASGFGLMNTEAFF. CDR3 coding DNA: TGTGCTAGTGGTTTCGGCCTCATGAACACTGAAGCTTTCTTT.

The chain has TRBV11-2 and TRBJ1-1; a possible D gene is TRBD1 (5 bases). The CDR3 totals 16 residues. Looked up from germline, CDR1 is SGHAT and CDR2 is FQNNGV. V shed 6 bases and J shed 1 base, with 18 bases lying between them. The CDR3 nucleotides are TGTGCCAGCAGACCTCCCCGGTGGGGCGCGAACACTGAAGCTTTCTTT. Translation gives CASRPPRWGANTEAFF.

This clonotype has only a few counts. The genes are TRBV29-1 and TRBJ2-1; 7 nucleotides agree with TRBD2. The V gene end was trimmed by 4 bases and the J gene end by 8 bases; junction bases not matched to a gene: 11. This CDR3 has 14 amino acids. Per the germline V gene, CDR1 is SQVTM and CDR2 is ANQGSEA. The CDR3 here is CSVGRGLLIDEQFF. As DNA, the CDR3 is TGCAGCGTTGGTCGGGGACTACTGATCGATGAGCAGTTCTTC.

In its sample, this clonotype was seen many times. This chain joins TRBV12-3 or TRBV12-4 and TRBJ2-2; no clear D gene. This CDR3 is 14 amino acids long. The V end was cut by 8 bases, the J end by 4 bases, with 14 bases between. The CDR3 region has the DNA TGTGCCAGCGGGTCTAGTGTAGGCACCGGGGAGCTGTTTTTT. Translation: CASGSSVGTGELFF.

This clonotype showed up just a few times. V usage is TRBV19 and J usage is TRBJ1-5, with TRBD1 identical over 8 bases. Germline loops: CDR1 LNHDA, CDR2 SQIVND (reference sequence). The trim removed 1 base at V and 2 bases at J, leaving 1 base unmatched. The length of the CDR3 is 15 residues. For the CDR3, the DNA is TGTGCCAGTAGTATAGCGACAGGGGGCAATCAGCCCCAGCATTTT. Encoded protein: CASSIATGGNQPQHF.

The chain combines TRBV5-1 with TRBJ2-6; D perhaps matches TRBD1 (7 bases). From germline, CDR1 is SGHRS and CDR2 YFSETQ. The CDR3 length is 17 residues. V was shortened by 4 bases and J by 0 bases, with 14 bases between the two germline ends. CDR3 sequence reads: CASSPGDRSSGANVLTF. In DNA form, the CDR3 reads TGCGCCAGCAGCCCGGGGGACAGAAGCTCTGGGGCCAACGTCCTGACTTTC.

The V gene is TRBV20-1, the J gene TRBJ2-7, with 10 bases aligning to TRBD1. CDR1 and CDR2 from the germline V gene are DFQATT and SNEGSKA (reference sequence). This CDR3 is built from 16 residues. With V trimmed by 2 bases and J by 2 bases, 9 bases remained unmatched. The CDR3 loop reads CSARKGQGFPAYEQYV. The CDR3 bases are TGCAGTGCTAGAAAGGGACAGGGGTTCCCGGCCTACGAGCAGTACGTC.

This clonotype was counted between two and nine times. This chain links TRBV3-1 with TRBJ2-7, with 12 bases aligning to TRBD2. CDR1 LGHDT and CDR2 YNNKEL come from the germline V gene (reference sequence). J gave up 7 bases and V 4 bases, and 8 bases lay outside the gene matches. The CDR3 contains 15 residues. Here the CDR3 DNA reads TGTGCCAGCAGCCCTACTAGCGGGGGGCCCTTTGAGCAGTACGTC. Translating gives CASSPTSGGPFEQYV.

J is TRBJ2-7 and V is TRBV18; tentative D call: TRBD2 (5 bases). Germline assignment: CDR1 KGHSH and CDR2 LQKENI. V lost 5 bases, J lost 2 bases, and 13 bases lay in between. This CDR3 has 14 residues. DNA of the CDR3: TGTGCCAGCTCAGTCCCGGGAAAGACCTACGAGCAGTACTTC. Residues: CASSVPGKTYEQYF.

This clonotype turned up a few times. This chain uses TRBV6-1 with TRBJ1-6; D is unclear. Germline-derived CDR1 and CDR2 are MNHNS and SASEGT. Trimming left V 7 bases short and J 0 bases short, with 13 bases between. The CDR3 consists of 16 residues. CDR3 region: CASNPRRSSYNSPLHF. CDR3 nucleotides: TGTGCCAGCAACCCGAGGAGGAGCTCCTATAATTCACCCCTCCACTTT.

The chain recombines TRBV12-3 or TRBV12-4 with TRBJ1-5; D is perhaps TRBD1 (5 bases). V was trimmed by 6 bases and J by 4 bases, leaving 7 bases between them. The CDR3 has 12 amino acids. This CDR3 reads CASRDRNQPQHF. In nucleotides, the CDR3 is TGTGCCAGCAGAGACAGAAATCAGCCCCAGCATTTT.

This clonotype was found a few times. The chain uses TRBV3-1 and TRBJ2-1; no clear D gene. V was trimmed by 1 base and J by 6 bases, leaving 10 bases between them. CDR3 size: 14 residues. CDR1 and CDR2 (germline): LGHDT, YNNKEL (reference sequence). CDR3 in amino acids: CASSQGLVGNEQFF. CDR3 DNA: TGTGCCAGCAGCCAAGGGCTAGTCGGCAATGAGCAGTTCTTC.

This clonotype was counted between two and nine times. The chain combines TRBV20-1 with TRBJ2-2; 11 bases agree with TRBD1. This CDR3 has 16 amino acids. Germline assignment: CDR1 DFQATT and CDR2 SNEGSKA (reference sequence). V was pared by 6 bases and J by 5 bases, with 11 bases of the junction left unmatched. CDR3 DNA: TGCAGTGCAAAACTCCCGGGACAGGGGGTGACCGGGGAGCTGTTTTTT. Translated: CSAKLPGQGVTGELFF.

The rearrangement links TRBV3-1 to TRBJ2-4; perhaps D is TRBD1 or TRBD2 (5 bases each). CDR1 and CDR2 from the germline V gene are LGHDT and YNNKEL (reference sequence). Trimming removed 4 bases at V and 8 bases at J, with 27 bases between. The CDR3 contains 18 residues. CDR3 loop: CASSPRDDGVWGVDIQYF. CDR3 coding DNA: TGTGCCAGCAGCCCCCGGGACGACGGGGTTTGGGGTGTGGACATTCAGTACTTC.

This chain links TRBV3-1 with TRBJ2-1; 10 nucleotides line up with TRBD2. This CDR3 has 18 amino acids. The V segment lost 10 bases and the J segment 8 bases; nucleotides outside the gene matches: 23. Germline V CDR1 and CDR2: LGHDT, YNNKEL (reference sequence). This CDR3 reads CAISHPGMASGSRYEQFF. The CDR3 DNA is TGTGCCATCAGTCACCCCGGAATGGCTAGCGGGAGTCGCTATGAGCAGTTCTTC.

The chain has TRBV20-1 and TRBJ2-5; D is undetermined. The germline CDR1 and CDR2 sequences are DFQATT and SNEGSKA (reference sequence). With 6 bases removed from V and 5 bases from J, the gap between germline ends came to 19 bases. The CDR3 runs to 14 residues. This chain's CDR3 is CSAHPSPARETQYF. The CDR3 DNA reads as TGCAGTGCCCATCCCAGCCCTGCTCGGGAGACCCAGTACTTC.

In this sample, this clonotype turned up many times. The CDR3 region has the DNA TGTGCCAGCAGTTCGGCAGGGGGCGGCTCCTACGAGCAGTACTTC. This gives the protein CASSSAGGGSYEQYF. The chain combines TRBV12-3 or TRBV12-4 with TRBJ2-7; 8 bases align to TRBD1. This CDR3 has 15 amino acids. The trim removed 4 bases at V and 0 bases at J, leaving 5 bases unmatched.